A single sample is the source of the 28 T cell receptor beta chains below, sequenced in a study of control samples from healthy donors and cancer patients. Repertoires were generated with immunoSEQ multiplex PCR, while TCRdb's copy carries only in-frame clones and drops some. The repertoire holds about 53,000 clones, with approximately 86% as singletons. The sequencing input was PBMCs. The receptor source for this set is a man aged 60-69 years with head and neck cancer.

The chain carries TRBV13 and TRBJ2-7; 13 positions match TRBD2. The CDR3 covers 16 residues. The germline gives CDR1 PRHDT, CDR2 FYEKMQ (reference sequence). After removal of 5 bases from V and 3 bases from J, the junction contained 7 bases not matched to a gene. This CDR3 reads CASSRGLAGDLYEQYF. DNA for the CDR3: TGTGCCAGCAGCCGAGGACTAGCGGGGGATCTCTACGAGCAGTACTTC.

The chain is built from TRBV7-6 and TRBJ2-5; D may match TRBD1 or TRBD2 (5 bases each). The ends were cut back, 6 bases at V and 5 bases at J, with 22 bases in the middle. Germline CDR1 SGHVS, CDR2 FNYEAQ. This CDR3 contains 16 residues. CDR3 loop: CASRGPDMAEGETQYF. The DNA of the CDR3 is TGTGCCAGCAGAGGTCCGGATATGGCCGAGGGGGAGACCCAGTACTTC.

The chain carries TRBV29-1 and TRBJ2-6; D ambiguous. The germline V gene has CDR1 SQVTM and CDR2 ANQGSEA. The CDR3 sequence is 8 residues long. The DNA of the CDR3 is TGCTGGGCCAACGTCCTGACTTTC. Translation gives CWANVLTF.

The V and J genes are TRBV28 and TRBJ2-1; 8 bases are a match to TRBD2. The CDR3 length is 16 residues. V lost 4 bases to trimming and J lost 9 bases; unmatched junction nucleotides: 14. CDR1 MDHEN and CDR2 SYDVKM come from the germline V gene. CDR3 protein: CASSSPGVAGFGEQFF. Written as DNA, the CDR3 is TGTGCCAGCAGTTCTCCGGGGGTAGCGGGATTCGGTGAGCAGTTCTTC.

The chain links TRBV7-2 to TRBJ2-3; TRBD2 matches 8 bases. Germline values: CDR1 SGHTA, CDR2 FQGNSA. After removal of 1 base from V and 2 bases from J, the junction contained 2 bases not matched to a gene. The CDR3 has 15 amino acids. CDR3 sequence: CASSLVAGFTDTQYF. Here the CDR3 DNA reads TGTGCCAGCAGCTTAGTAGCGGGGTTCACAGATACGCAGTATTTT.

This chain connects TRBV5-1 to TRBJ2-3, with 7 bases matching TRBD1. Trimming took 4 bases from V and 1 from J; bases not matched to a gene: 6. The germline CDR1 and CDR2 sequences are SGHRS and YFSETQ. The CDR3 extends over 15 amino acids. CDR3 region: CASSLNRGGTDTQYF. CDR3 in DNA: TGCGCCAGCAGCCTGAACAGGGGTGGCACAGATACGCAGTATTTT. The full variable domain, completed using reference TRBV5-1 and TRBJ2-3, is KAGVTQTPRYLIKTRGQQVTLSCSPISGHRSVSWYQQTPGQGLQFLFEYFSETQRNKGNFPGRFSGRQFSNSRSEMNVSTLELGDSALYLCASSLNRGGTDTQYFGPGTRLTVL.

The chain employs TRBV14 and TRBJ2-1, with 7 bases identical to TRBD2. In germline, CDR1 is SGHDN, CDR2 FVKESK. V lost 4 bases, J lost 4 bases, and 7 bases stayed unmatched. The CDR3 length is 15 residues. The CDR3 spells CASSPGGGWYNEQFF. Written as DNA, the CDR3 is TGTGCCAGCAGCCCTGGGGGGGGTTGGTACAATGAGCAGTTCTTC.

In nucleotides, the CDR3 is TGTGCCAGCAGTCGGGACAGGGGGTCACCCCTCCACTTT. Amino acids: CASSRDRGSPLHF. The rearrangement joins TRBV12-3 or TRBV12-4 to TRBJ1-6; 11 bases line up with TRBD1. The CDR3 extends over 13 amino acids. J gave up 10 bases and V 5 bases, and 1 base lay outside the gene matches.

This clone was detected once. The chain has TRBV29-1 and TRBJ1-2; D unclear. V was trimmed by 0 bases and J by 5 bases, leaving 10 bases between them. Germline loops: CDR1 SQVTM, CDR2 ANQGSEA. This CDR3 contains 13 residues. CDR3 loop: CSVEDSDRYGYTF. CDR3 nucleotide sequence: TGCAGCGTTGAAGACTCTGACCGGTATGGCTACACCTTC.

The rearrangement uses TRBV7-2 and TRBJ1-2; 8 nucleotides match TRBD1. Germline V gene data show CDR1 as SGHTA and CDR2 as FQGNSA. Trimming cost V 5 bases and J 5 bases; bases outside gene matches: 7. The CDR3 totals 14 residues. In DNA form, the CDR3 reads TGTGCCAGCAGCAAGCCGGGACAGGTTTATGGCTACACCTTC. Encoded protein: CASSKPGQVYGYTF.

The gene calls are TRBV18 and TRBJ1-3; D gene ambiguous. The CDR3 contains 16 residues. Trimming removed 4 bases at V and 0 bases at J, with 13 bases between. Germline V gives CDR1 KGHSH, CDR2 LQKENI. In nucleotides, the CDR3 is TGTGCCAGCTCACTGGACTCGGCGTCCTCTGGAAACACCATATATTTT. This codes for CASSLDSASSGNTIYF.

This clone was found once. The chain is built from TRBV11-2 and TRBJ1-1; TRBD1 matches 8 bases. The trim removed 5 bases at V and 1 base at J, leaving 3 bases unmatched. Germline assignment: CDR1 SGHAT and CDR2 FQNNGV. The CDR3 runs to 14 residues. The CDR3 is CASSIGQGNTEAFF. Written as DNA, the CDR3 is TGTGCCAGCAGCATCGGACAGGGGAACACTGAAGCTTTCTTT.

This clone was found a few times. This chain joins TRBV2 and TRBJ2-7, with D tentatively TRBD2 (6 bases). Germline loops: CDR1 SNHLY, CDR2 FYNNEI. The V end was cut by 3 bases, the J end by 4 bases, with 16 bases between. The CDR3 loop spans 15 amino acids. The CDR3 DNA reads as TGTGCCAGCAGTGAGGGGGACTCACCACTATACGAGCAGTACTTC. Residues: CASSEGDSPLYEQYF.

The rearrangement uses TRBV6-2 or TRBV6-3 and TRBJ2-5; D perhaps matches TRBD2 (5 bases). Germline V gives CDR1 MNHEY, CDR2 SVGEGT. This CDR3 contains 13 residues. V was clipped by 4 bases and J by 5 bases, with 11 bases between them. The CDR3 reads CASSFYRGETQYF. CDR3 bases: TGTGCCAGCAGTTTCTATAGAGGGGAGACCCAGTACTTC.

The chain combines TRBV4-1 with TRBJ2-1; TRBD2 matches 14 bases. The junction had 13 bases not matched to a gene; V was cut back by 6 bases and J by 9 bases. Germline V gene lookup returns CDR1 MGHRA and CDR2 YSYEKL. The CDR3 covers 17 residues. In nucleotides, the CDR3 is TGCGCCAGCAGGGGGACTAGCGGGAGAACGGGGTATGGTGAGCAGTTCTTC. Translation: CASRGTSGRTGYGEQFF.

This chain connects TRBV10-3 to TRBJ1-5, with 10 bases lining up with TRBD1. From germline, CDR1 is ENHRY and CDR2 SYGVKD. The CDR3 consists of 16 residues. With 1 base clipped from V and 5 bases from J, the junction kept 5 bases outside the gene matches. Written as DNA, the CDR3 is TGTGCCATCAGTGAGTGGGAAGGGACAGGGGATCAGCCCCAGCATTTT. Protein sequence: CAISEWEGTGDQPQHF.

This clone showed up just once. This rearrangement joins TRBV7-3 to TRBJ2-3; D remains ambiguous. Germline lookup yields CDR1 SGHTA and CDR2 FQGTGA. V lost 5 bases to trimming and J lost 6 bases, with 15 bases between them. This CDR3 is built from 14 residues. The DNA for the CDR3 is TGTGCCAGCAGCCCTAGGGATCTTGACGATACGCAGTATTTT. Its protein product is CASSPRDLDDTQYF.

This chain uses TRBV11-3 with TRBJ2-1, with TRBD2 identical over 7 bases. CDR3 length: 14 amino acids. CDR1 SGHNT and CDR2 YENEEA come from the germline V gene. V was pared by 5 bases and J by 9 bases, with 10 bases of the junction left unmatched. The CDR3 nucleotides are TGTGCCAGCAGCAAACTAAGGACTAGTACTGAGCAGTTCTTC. Translation: CASSKLRTSTEQFF.

This clone has only a few counts. The rearrangement uses TRBV27 and TRBJ2-2; D not resolved. CDR1 is MNHEY and CDR2 is SMNVEV in the germline V gene (reference sequence). The V and J ends lost 7 bases and 4 bases respectively, with 13 bases between them. CDR3 length: 14 amino acids. The CDR3 reads CASKRVYFTGELFF. In nucleotides, the CDR3 is TGTGCCAGCAAGAGAGTTTACTTCACCGGGGAGCTGTTTTTT.

This rearrangement joins TRBV9 to TRBJ1-1; D perhaps matches TRBD1 (5 bases). V dropped 3 bases and J dropped 0 bases, with 9 bases sitting between them. This CDR3 has 14 residues. Germline V CDR1 and CDR2: SGDLS, YYNGEE. CDR3 DNA sequence: TGTGCCAGCAGCGAGGACAAGCTGAACACTGAAGCTTTCTTT. Translation gives CASSEDKLNTEAFF.

V and J are TRBV20-1 and TRBJ2-7; D ambiguous. Trimming removed 2 bases from V and 3 bases from J, with 5 bases in between. Germline assignment: CDR1 DFQATT and CDR2 SNEGSKA (reference sequence). The CDR3 extends over 11 amino acids. The CDR3 is CSARRGYEQYF. The CDR3 nucleotides are TGCAGTGCTAGAAGAGGCTACGAGCAGTACTTC.

The rearrangement joins TRBV4-3 to TRBJ2-1; D tentatively fits TRBD1 or TRBD2 (6 bases each). V was pared by 0 bases and J by 3 bases, with 12 bases between. Germline lookup yields CDR1 LGHNA and CDR2 YSLEER. The CDR3 consists of 16 residues. CDR3 region: CASSQDRGGLYNEQFF. CDR3 nucleotides: TGCGCCAGCAGCCAAGATCGAGGGGGACTCTACAATGAGCAGTTCTTC.

This rearrangement joins TRBV10-3 to TRBJ2-7; possibly TRBD1 for D (5 bases). This CDR3 has 17 amino acids. The V gene lost 4 bases and the J gene lost 3 bases, with 22 bases spanning the gap. CDR1 is ENHRY, CDR2 SYGVKD, per germline. The chain's CDR3 is CAISVFLGPEPRYEQYF. DNA for the CDR3: TGTGCCATCAGTGTTTTTTTGGGGCCGGAGCCTCGCTACGAGCAGTACTTC.

The gene calls are TRBV29-1 and TRBJ2-3; perhaps D is TRBD1 or TRBD2 (5 bases each). V was shortened by 3 bases and J by 5 bases, with 12 bases between the two germline ends. Per germline, CDR1 SQVTM and CDR2 ANQGSEA. The CDR3 consists of 13 residues. CDR3 DNA: TGCAGCGTTGATGGGGACGTTGAAGATACGCAGTATTTT. Residues: CSVDGDVEDTQYF.

CDR3 in amino acids: CASSGGRYEQYF. The DNA for the CDR3 is TGTGCCAGCAGTGGAGGACGATACGAGCAGTACTTC. V and J are TRBV6-2 or TRBV6-3 and TRBJ2-7, with D possibly TRBD2 on 5 matching bases. The germline gives CDR1 MNHEY, CDR2 SVGEGT. The CDR3 has 12 amino acids. Trimming removed 5 bases from V and 4 bases from J, with 9 bases in between.

In this sample, this clone turned up a few times. Other DNA sequences in this specimen translate into the identical CDR3. The CDR3 reads CSVEDPGASSYNEQFF. CDR3 sequence (DNA): TGCAGCGTTGAAGATCCAGGGGCCAGCTCCTACAATGAGCAGTTCTTC. The chain is built from TRBV29-1 and TRBJ2-1; D is possibly TRBD1 (6 bases). Per the germline V gene, CDR1 is SQVTM and CDR2 is ANQGSEA. The CDR3 runs 16 residues. Trimming left V 0 bases short and J 0 bases short, with 12 bases between.

This chain uses TRBV7-2 with TRBJ2-3, with D perhaps TRBD1 or TRBD2 (5 bases each). Germline-derived CDR1 and CDR2 are SGHTA and FQGNSA. The CDR3 consists of 14 residues. The V end was cut by 1 base, the J end by 4 bases, with 9 bases between. The CDR3 loop is CASSLGLGADTQYF. In nucleotides, the CDR3 is TGTGCCAGCAGCTTAGGACTGGGGGCAGATACGCAGTATTTT.

Note on this clone: Other DNA sequences within the sample encode an identical CDR3. V usage is TRBV5-1 and J usage is TRBJ2-7, with TRBD1 identical over 10 bases. Looked up from germline, CDR1 is SGHRS and CDR2 is YFSETQ. The CDR3 loop spans 13 amino acids. V shed 2 bases, J shed 6 bases, and the junction held 2 bases outside the gene matches. CDR3 amino acids: CASSFGQGGEQYF. CDR3 coding DNA: TGCGCCAGCAGCTTCGGACAGGGGGGCGAGCAGTACTTC.